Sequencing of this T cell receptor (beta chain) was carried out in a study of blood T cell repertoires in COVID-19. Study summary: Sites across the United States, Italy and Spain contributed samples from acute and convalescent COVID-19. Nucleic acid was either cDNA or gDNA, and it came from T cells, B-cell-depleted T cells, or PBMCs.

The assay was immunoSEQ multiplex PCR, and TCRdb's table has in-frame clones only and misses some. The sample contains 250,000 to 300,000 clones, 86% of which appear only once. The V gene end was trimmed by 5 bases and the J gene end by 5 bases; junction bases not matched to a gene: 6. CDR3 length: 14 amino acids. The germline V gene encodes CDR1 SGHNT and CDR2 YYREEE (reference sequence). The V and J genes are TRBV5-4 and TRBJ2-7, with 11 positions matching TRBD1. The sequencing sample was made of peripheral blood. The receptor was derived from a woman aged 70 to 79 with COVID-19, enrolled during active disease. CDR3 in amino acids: CASRPGQGGNEQYF. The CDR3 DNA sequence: TGTGCCAGCAGGCCGGGACAGGGGGGCAACGAGCAGTACTTC.